This TCR beta chain is from a study of Ad26.COV2.S vaccination and SARS-CoV-2 variants. The treatment here: around 19 received Ad26.COV2.S at low or high dose, single or two shots; about 5 received placebo; per-sample allocation not given. On day 63 after the first injection, vaccine and placebo recipients gave samples. Vaccination used an Ad26 vector expressing Wuhan-strain SARS-CoV-2 spike. Trimming stripped 0 bases from V and 0 bases from J, with 10 bases between. Per the germline V gene, CDR1 is SGDLS and CDR2 is YYNGEE. The CDR3 is 16 amino acids. Produced via immunoSEQ multiplex PCR; TCRdb's table is partial and in-frame only. Of around 450,000 clones in the sample, about 88% are singletons; the top ten hold around 2.5%.

The source of this sequence is a person between 18 and 65 years old who received the Ad26.COV2.S COVID-19 vaccine or a placebo. The source was peripheral blood, collected in a trial of Ad26.COV2.S vaccine versus placebo. The V and J genes are TRBV9 and TRBJ1-3, with a weak D call TRBD1 (5 bases). The CDR3 DNA reads as TGTGCCAGCAGCGTAGATCACGACAGCTCTGGAAACACCATATATTTT. It translates to CASSVDHDSSGNTIYF. The whole variable domain, filled in from reference TRBV9 and TRBJ1-3, reads DSGVTQTPKHLITATGQRVTLRCSPRSGDLSVYWYQQSLDQGLQFLIQYYNGEERAKGNILERFSAQQFPDLHSELNLSSLELGDSALYFCASSVDHDSSGNTIYFGEGSWLTVV.